This T cell receptor beta chain was sequenced in a study of T cell responses to AZD1222 COVID-19 vaccine. Whole-study results and caveats: Spike-specific TCR breadth and depth were elevated following two AZD1222 doses.

Note on this clone: Its antigen remains unknown.

Repertoires were generated with immunoSEQ multiplex PCR, while TCRdb's copy carries only in-frame clones and drops some. The sample consists of roughly 140,000 clones, about nine tenths of them appearing once. The V gene lost 5 bases and the J gene lost 4 bases, with 9 bases spanning the gap. This CDR3 contains 13 residues. CDR1 is SGDLS, CDR2 YYNGEE, per germline. The chain uses TRBV9 and TRBJ2-2; TRBD1 is a possible D gene (6 bases). This material consisted of peripheral blood, taken 28 days after the second AZD1222 dose. This sequence was found in an adult who received the AZD1222 COVID-19 vaccine. CDR3 residues: CASRQGSTGELFF. The DNA of the CDR3 is TGTGCCAGCAGACAGGGTAGCACCGGGGAGCTGTTTTTT. The complete variable domain, with remaining parts taken from reference TRBV9 and TRBJ2-2, reads DSGVTQTPKHLITATGQRVTLRCSPRSGDLSVYWYQQSLDQGLQFLIQYYNGEERAKGNILERFSAQQFPDLHSELNLSSLELGDSALYFCASRQGSTGELFFGEGSRLTVL.